The 32 T cell receptor beta chains given below trace back to one sample, sequenced in a study of blood T cell repertoires in COVID-19. Here immunoSEQ multiplex PCR was the method, and the copy in TCRdb shows in-frame clones only, minus some. In the table there are 30,000 to 50,000 clones, over 75% of which are singletons. The sequenced material came from peripheral blood. These receptors all stem from a human donor in a cohort sampled during active COVID-19.

The chain combines TRBV30 with TRBJ1-3; D is perhaps TRBD1 (5 bases). The CDR3 sequence is 15 residues long. The germline V gene encodes CDR1 GTSNPN and CDR2 SVGIG (reference sequence). Trimming left V 3 bases short and J 0 bases short, with 12 bases between. The CDR3 region has the DNA TGTGCCTGGAGGTCACAGGCGCTCTCTGGAAACACCATATATTTT. This sequence encodes CAWRSQALSGNTIYF.

This chain uses TRBV5-1 with TRBJ2-5; TRBD2 matches at 9 bases. This CDR3 region has 14 residues. Looked up from germline, CDR1 is SGHRS and CDR2 is YFSETQ. Unmatched junction bases numbered 5, after V lost 4 bases and J lost 4 bases. Here the CDR3 DNA reads TGCGCCAGCAGCAAGGGACTAGCTTTAGAGACCCAGTACTTC. Protein: CASSKGLALETQYF.

The rearrangement uses TRBV4-2 and TRBJ2-2, with TRBD1 matching over 7 bases. This CDR3 has 16 residues. From germline, CDR1 is LGHNA and CDR2 YNFKEQ. The V gene end was trimmed by 0 bases and the J gene end by 4 bases; junction bases not matched to a gene: 5. This CDR3 reads CASSQEPQGTTGELFF. CDR3 sequence (DNA): TGTGCCAGCAGCCAAGAACCACAGGGGACCACCGGGGAGCTGTTTTTT.

The rearrangement links TRBV12-3 or TRBV12-4 to TRBJ1-2; no firm D call. This CDR3 comprises 13 residues. Trimming stripped 3 bases from V and 3 bases from J, with 8 bases between. This chain's CDR3 is CASSFRSDYGYTF. The CDR3 DNA is TGTGCCAGCAGTTTTAGGAGTGACTATGGCTACACCTTC.

This rearrangement joins TRBV18 to TRBJ1-2, with 7 nucleotides matching TRBD1. The J segment lost 6 bases and the V segment lost 3 bases, leaving 4 bases of the junction unmatched. This CDR3 comprises 13 residues. Germline CDR1 and CDR2: KGHSH and LQKENI. The CDR3 nucleotides are TGTGCCAGCTCACCGGGACAGATTCATGGCTACACCTTC. This codes for CASSPGQIHGYTF.

The genes are TRBV15 and TRBJ2-5; 10 bases are shared with TRBD2. Germline CDR1 reads LNHNV; CDR2 reads YYDKDF (reference sequence). Trimming at V came to 5 bases and at J to 3 bases, leaving 6 bases not matched to a gene. This CDR3 has 15 residues. Written as DNA, the CDR3 is TGTGCCACCAGCCGCCGCCTAGCGGGAGAAGAGACCCAGTACTTC. Residues: CATSRRLAGEETQYF.

The genes are TRBV5-1 and TRBJ2-1; 7 nucleotides align to TRBD2. This CDR3 region has 15 residues. Germline CDR1 reads SGHRS; CDR2 reads YFSETQ. Trimming at V came to 0 bases and at J to 5 bases, leaving 5 bases not matched to a gene. In nucleotides, the CDR3 is TGCGCCAGCAGCTTGGATAGCGGGCCTCACAATGAGCAGTTCTTC. Encoded protein: CASSLDSGPHNEQFF.

The V and J genes are TRBV20-1 and TRBJ2-7; 8 nucleotides agree with TRBD2. V lost 3 bases, J lost 4 bases, and 8 bases stayed unmatched. From germline, CDR1 is DFQATT and CDR2 SNEGSKA (reference sequence). CDR3 size: 14 residues. The CDR3 protein is CSASSGTSLYEQYF. The CDR3 nucleotides read TGCAGTGCTAGTTCCGGGACTAGTCTATACGAGCAGTACTTC.

The chain uses TRBV5-5 and TRBJ1-1; D might be TRBD1 (5 bases). Trimming pared 3 bases from V and 1 base from J, leaving 7 bases between. The CDR3 spans 13 residues. Germline V gene data show CDR1 as SGHKS and CDR2 as YYEKEE (reference sequence). As DNA, the CDR3 is TGTGCCAGCAGCTCTACAGGGAACACTGAAGCTTTCTTT. Translating it yields CASSSTGNTEAFF.

This clone was observed a few times. This rearrangement joins TRBV6-5 to TRBJ1-2; D is ambiguous. The V and J ends lost 2 bases and 2 bases respectively, with 12 bases between them. The CDR3 spans 15 residues. The germline V gene encodes CDR1 MNHEY and CDR2 SVGAGI. The CDR3 is CASSYMAGVNYGYTF. CDR3 bases: TGTGCCAGCAGTTACATGGCAGGCGTAAACTATGGCTACACCTTC.

This clone occurred a few times. The CDR3 sequence is CASSAVPGLAVYNEQFF. CDR3 coding DNA: TGTGCCAGCAGCGCCGTACCGGGACTAGCTGTATACAATGAGCAGTTCTTC. This sequence joins TRBV9 and TRBJ2-1, with 9 bases fitting TRBD2. Germline assignment: CDR1 SGDLS and CDR2 YYNGEE. The CDR3 sequence is 17 residues long. V was clipped by 3 bases and J by 4 bases; unmatched bases: 11.

The chain carries TRBV30 and TRBJ2-2, with 12 bases lining up with TRBD2. Trimming at V came to 5 bases and at J to 7 bases, leaving 5 bases not matched to a gene. Germline CDR1 GTSNPN, CDR2 SVGIG (reference sequence). CDR3 length equals 14 residues. The CDR3 DNA follows: TGTGCCTGGCGACTAGCGGGAGTACTCGGGGAGCTGTTTTTT. It translates to CAWRLAGVLGELFF.

This sequence joins TRBV3-1 (or the pseudogene TRBV3-2) and TRBJ2-3; possibly TRBD2 for D (5 bases). The length of the CDR3 is 16 residues. The germline CDR1 and CDR2 sequences are LGHDT and YNNKEL (reference sequence). Trimming left V 0 bases short and J 6 bases short, with 16 bases between. CDR3 DNA sequence: TGTGCCAGCAGCCAAGATTTTCGGGGAGCCCGGGATACGCAGTATTTT. Translation gives CASSQDFRGARDTQYF.

The chain links TRBV28 to TRBJ1-1; TRBD1 matches at 7 bases. The CDR3 spans 14 residues. Unmatched junction bases numbered 8, after V lost 6 bases and J lost 4 bases. Per germline, CDR1 MDHEN and CDR2 SYDVKM. Here the CDR3 DNA reads TGTGCCAGCAGGGTCCTCAGACAGGGCACTGAAGCTTTCTTT. Translating gives CASRVLRQGTEAFF.

A single count supports this clone. The chain carries TRBV10-1 and TRBJ2-7; 7 bases line up with TRBD1. Germline CDR1 reads WNHNN; CDR2 reads SYGVQD (reference sequence). The CDR3 has 14 amino acids. The J segment lost 2 bases and the V segment lost 5 bases, leaving 6 bases of the junction unmatched. This CDR3 reads CASSSGQTPYEQYF. DNA of the CDR3: TGCGCCAGCAGTTCGGGACAGACCCCCTACGAGCAGTACTTC.

V and J are TRBV4-2 and TRBJ1-1, with D perhaps TRBD1 (6 bases). Trimming shortened V by 1 base and J by 1 base, and 10 bases separated the two germline ends. This CDR3 is built from 15 residues. Germline-derived CDR1 and CDR2 are LGHNA and YNFKEQ. Here the CDR3 DNA reads TGTGCCAGCAGCCAAGTACAGGGCCAGAACACTGAAGCTTTCTTT. Translated, it gives CASSQVQGQNTEAFF.

The chain combines TRBV5-1 with TRBJ2-7, with D tentatively TRBD2 (6 bases). The V and J ends lost 4 bases and 0 bases respectively, with 20 bases between them. Germline V CDR1 and CDR2: SGHRS, YFSETQ. This CDR3 is 17 amino acids long. CDR3 loop: CASSATTSGPSSYEQYF. CDR3 bases: TGCGCCAGCAGCGCAACAACGAGCGGGCCTAGCTCCTACGAGCAGTACTTC.

The V gene is TRBV4-1, the J gene TRBJ1-1; 9 bases are a match to TRBD1. V was pared by 4 bases and J by 4 bases, with 7 bases of the junction left unmatched. This CDR3 is 15 amino acids long. Germline lookup yields CDR1 MGHRA and CDR2 YSYEKL. CDR3 protein: CASSLGTGHGTEAFF. CDR3 coding DNA: TGCGCCAGCAGCCTTGGGACAGGGCATGGCACTGAAGCTTTCTTT.

The J gene is TRBJ1-3, the V gene TRBV6-1; unclear D gene. This CDR3 region has 15 residues. Germline CDR1 and CDR2: MNHNS and SASEGT. V lost 5 bases, J lost 1 base, and 12 bases lay in between. The CDR3 coding sequence is TGTGCCAGCAGTTCCTTGACGGGATCTGGAAACACCATATATTTT. This translates into CASSSLTGSGNTIYF.

The V call is TRBV5-1, the J call TRBJ2-7, with 10 nucleotides matching TRBD1. The CDR3 has 15 amino acids. Germline V lookup: CDR1 SGHRS, CDR2 YFSETQ. V gave up 3 bases and J gave up 4 bases; unmatched junction bases: 7. Here the CDR3 reads CASSSSGTGVYEQYF. CDR3 bases: TGCGCCAGCAGCTCGTCCGGGACAGGGGTATACGAGCAGTACTTC.

This chain connects TRBV4-1 to TRBJ1-1; TRBD1 might be the D (5 bases). CDR3 size: 15 residues. Germline V gene data show CDR1 as MGHRA and CDR2 as YSYEKL. Trimming pared 0 bases from V and 10 bases from J, leaving 18 bases between. This CDR3 is CASSQDTRGTAGAFF. For the CDR3, the DNA is TGCGCCAGCAGCCAAGATACCCGGGGGACCGCTGGAGCTTTCTTT.

The chain links TRBV7-3 to TRBJ2-6, with 7 bases matching TRBD1. The CDR3 length is 15 residues. Trimming at V came to 5 bases and at J to 3 bases, leaving 4 bases not matched to a gene. Germline lookup yields CDR1 SGHTA and CDR2 FQGTGA. CDR3 DNA sequence: TGTGCCAGCAGCCAAGGGGGCGTTGGGGCCAACGTCCTGACTTTC. Translated: CASSQGGVGANVLTF.

In this sample, this clone turned up a few times. The chain is built from TRBV6-6 and TRBJ2-7; D possibly corresponds to TRBD1 (6 bases). With 6 bases removed from V and 1 base from J, the gap between germline ends came to 13 bases. CDR1 is MNHNY and CDR2 is SVGAGI in the germline V gene (reference sequence). The CDR3 sequence is 14 residues long. The DNA for the CDR3 is TGTGCCAGCAGCTTCCAACAGGGTTCCTACGAGCAGTACTTC. This encodes CASSFQQGSYEQYF.

The chain couples TRBV6-5 to TRBJ2-3, with 8 positions matching TRBD2. Germline V lookup: CDR1 MNHEY, CDR2 SVGAGI. V lost 2 bases to trimming and J lost 10 bases; unmatched junction nucleotides: 8. The CDR3 runs to 14 residues. Here the CDR3 DNA reads TGTGCCAGCAGTTACGGACTAGCCCCTGAGGCGCAGTATTTT. The encoded protein is CASSYGLAPEAQYF.

The chain uses TRBV6-2 or TRBV6-3 and TRBJ2-4, with TRBD2 matching over 13 bases. V gave up 0 bases and J gave up 8 bases; unmatched junction bases: 16. The length of the CDR3 is 20 residues. Germline values: CDR1 MNHEY, CDR2 SVGEGT. The CDR3 coding sequence is TGTGCCAGCAGTTACTCGGGAGCCGTACTAGCGGGAGGGCCGACGGACATTCAGTACTTC. Translation gives CASSYSGAVLAGGPTDIQYF.

The J gene is TRBJ1-2, the V gene TRBV3-1 (or the pseudogene TRBV3-2); D gene ambiguous. CDR1 and CDR2 from the germline V gene are LGHDT and YNNKEL (reference sequence). The CDR3 is 13 amino acids. V lost 4 bases and J lost 5, with 11 bases in between. CDR3 sequence reads: CASSPTQTYGYTF. CDR3 nucleotides: TGTGCCAGCAGCCCCACCCAGACATATGGCTACACCTTC.

This clone has only a few counts. V and J are TRBV6-1 and TRBJ1-6; D might be TRBD1 (6 bases). The CDR3 extends over 15 amino acids. Germline V gene lookup returns CDR1 MNHNS and CDR2 SASEGT. Trimming took off 0 bases at V and 9 bases at J, with 12 bases between the two ends. CDR3 sequence (DNA): TGTGCCAGCAGTGAAGCGCTGCAGGGGCGTTCACCCCTCCACTTT. Translated, it gives CASSEALQGRSPLHF.

This chain connects TRBV5-6 to TRBJ1-6, with D perhaps matching TRBD1 (6 bases). The CDR3 totals 15 residues. The germline CDR1 and CDR2 sequences are SGHDT and YYEEEE. The V gene lost 2 bases and the J gene lost 0 bases, with 6 bases spanning the gap. The CDR3, as DNA: TGTGCCAGCAGCTTAGGGGGCTCCTATAATTCACCCCTCCACTTT. It translates to CASSLGGSYNSPLHF.

This clone was counted a single time. The V call is TRBV4-2, the J call TRBJ1-5, with 9 bases fitting TRBD1. Germline CDR1 is LGHNA and CDR2 is YNFKEQ. The V and J ends lost 3 bases and 7 bases, in that order; junction bases with no gene match: 4. This CDR3 has 14 residues. The CDR3 is CASSHGQGTQPQHF. In nucleotides, the CDR3 is TGTGCCAGCAGCCATGGACAGGGGACACAGCCCCAGCATTTT.

The CDR3 here is CASSIEAGGPYEQYF. DNA for the CDR3: TGTGCCAGCAGCATAGAAGCGGGAGGGCCTTACGAGCAGTACTTC. The chain couples TRBV9 to TRBJ2-7, with 10 bases fitting TRBD2. V lost 4 bases and J lost 4; bases outside the gene matches: 8. The CDR3 totals 15 residues. Germline V gene sequence: CDR1 SGDLS, CDR2 YYNGEE.

J is TRBJ2-1 and V is TRBV7-3; 11 nucleotides match TRBD2. V was clipped by 5 bases and J by 12 bases; unmatched bases: 12. The CDR3 extends over 15 amino acids. Looked up from germline, CDR1 is SGHTA and CDR2 is FQGTGA. The CDR3 bases are TGTGCCAGCAGCCCTAGCGGGGGGCGAAAAAAGGGGCAGTTCTTC. Encoded protein: CASSPSGGRKKGQFF.

The V and J genes are TRBV4-1 and TRBJ2-7; the match to TRBD2 covers 13 bases. The CDR3 is 17 residues long. The ends lost 1 base at V and 4 bases at J; junction bases unmatched: 7. Germline V lookup: CDR1 MGHRA, CDR2 YSYEKL. The DNA of the CDR3 is TGCGCCAGCAGCCAAGGTGAACTAGCGGGAGGGCTGTACGAGCAGTACTTC. Residues: CASSQGELAGGLYEQYF.